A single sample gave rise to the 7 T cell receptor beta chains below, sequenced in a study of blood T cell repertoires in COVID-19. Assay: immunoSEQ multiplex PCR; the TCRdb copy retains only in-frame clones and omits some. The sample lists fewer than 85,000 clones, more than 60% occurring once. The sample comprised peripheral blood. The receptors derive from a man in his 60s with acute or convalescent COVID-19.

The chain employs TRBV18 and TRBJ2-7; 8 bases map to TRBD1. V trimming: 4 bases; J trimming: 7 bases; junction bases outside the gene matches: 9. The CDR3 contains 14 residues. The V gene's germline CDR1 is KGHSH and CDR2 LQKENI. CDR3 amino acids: CASSLTTGAGEQYF. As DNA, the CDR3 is TGTGCCAGCTCACTAACGACAGGGGCAGGGGAGCAGTACTTC.

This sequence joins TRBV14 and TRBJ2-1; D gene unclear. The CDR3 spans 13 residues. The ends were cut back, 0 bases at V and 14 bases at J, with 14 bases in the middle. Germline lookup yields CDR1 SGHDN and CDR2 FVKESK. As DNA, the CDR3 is TGTGCCAGCAGCCAAGATCTTACGGCGGATGAGTTCTTC. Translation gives CASSQDLTADEFF.

Here the CDR3 DNA reads TGTGCCAGCAGCCAGCAGGTTAATCAGCCCCAGCATTTT. Its translation: CASSQQVNQPQHF. This chain joins TRBV14 and TRBJ1-5; D remains ambiguous. The V end lost 3 bases, the J end lost 4 bases, and 7 bases lay between the germline ends. Germline lookup yields CDR1 SGHDN and CDR2 FVKESK. The CDR3 spans 13 residues.

CDR3: CASSYGQGATEAFF. Here the CDR3 DNA reads TGTGCCAGCAGTTACGGGCAGGGGGCCACTGAAGCTTTCTTT. This chain connects TRBV6-5 to TRBJ1-1, with TRBD1 identical over 8 bases. This CDR3 contains 14 residues. Germline values: CDR1 MNHEY, CDR2 SVGAGI. After removal of 2 bases from V and 4 bases from J, the junction contained 3 bases not matched to a gene.

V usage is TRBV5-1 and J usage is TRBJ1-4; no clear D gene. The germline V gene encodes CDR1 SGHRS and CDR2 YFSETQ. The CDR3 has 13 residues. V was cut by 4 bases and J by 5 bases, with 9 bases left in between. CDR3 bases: TGCGCCAGCAGCCGAGGCGTAAATGAAAAACTGTTTTTT. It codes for CASSRGVNEKLFF. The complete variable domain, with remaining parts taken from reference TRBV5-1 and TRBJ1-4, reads KAGVTQTPRYLIKTRGQQVTLSCSPISGHRSVSWYQQTPGQGLQFLFEYFSETQRNKGNFPGRFSGRQFSNSRSEMNVSTLELGDSALYLCASSRGVNEKLFFGSGTQLSVL.

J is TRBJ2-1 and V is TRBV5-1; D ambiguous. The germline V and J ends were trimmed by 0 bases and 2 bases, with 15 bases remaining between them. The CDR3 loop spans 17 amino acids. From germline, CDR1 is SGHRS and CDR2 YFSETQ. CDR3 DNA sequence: TGCGCCAGCAGCTTGGATTCGCGACTCGAAGCCTACAATGAGCAGTTCTTC. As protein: CASSLDSRLEAYNEQFF.

CDR3 nucleotides: TGTGCCAGCAGCCTAGGACAGGCCGGGGAGCTGTTTTTT. Its protein product is CASSLGQAGELFF. V gene TRBV5-8 combines with J gene TRBJ2-2, with TRBD1 matching 7 bases. CDR3 length: 13 residues. Unmatched junction bases numbered 3, after V lost 4 bases and J lost 6 bases. Germline CDR1 reads SGHTS; CDR2 reads YDEGEE.